The 2 T cell receptor beta chains reported below all come from one sample, sequenced in a study of identical twins. TCRdb re-called the 5' RACE reads through MiXCR, storing one row per CDR3 protein. The sample records approximately 490,000 distinct CDR3 sequences, 20% to 25% being singletons. These data were also filed under a second study, of yellow fever vaccine responses in identical twins.

The sample comprised CD4+ T cells sorted from blood. The receptor source for this set is a woman in her late teens or twenties in good health.

V and J are TRBV5-6 and TRBJ2-7; D call uncertain. Germline V CDR1 and CDR2: SGHDT, YYEEEE. This CDR3 spans 14 amino acids. Trimming took off 0 bases at V and 5 bases at J, with 12 bases between the two ends. This chain's CDR3 is CASSLGLTVDEQYV. DNA of the CDR3: TGTGCCAGCAGCTTGGGCCTAACAGTGGACGAGCAGTACGTC.

This clonotype was seen a handful of times. The chain carries TRBV29-1 and TRBJ2-1, with D tentatively TRBD1 or TRBD2 (5 bases each). The CDR3 consists of 13 residues. With 3 bases removed from V and 14 bases from J, the gap between germline ends came to 20 bases. Germline loops: CDR1 SQVTM, CDR2 ANQGSEA. In DNA form, the CDR3 reads TGCAGCGTTGATGATGAAGCTATGGGACGCGAGTTCTTC. It translates to CSVDDEAMGREFF.